This is a list of T cell receptor beta chains from one sample in a study of human T cells and chemical hapten exposure. Each CDR3 protein gets one entry after TCRdb re-called the RACE reads with MiXCR. The sample records about 380,000 distinct CDR3 sequences, approximately 5% being singletons. The sequences come from whole blood, collected in connection with sensitization to the hapten diphenylcyclopropenone (DPC). These receptors were collected from a woman aged 45-59 years with alopecia areata. Some clones in this sample may be carry-over from other donors' samples. The CDR3 runs from the conserved cysteine through the conserved F or W. D genes are given only for firm matches. Not all rows give a size; the values are once, few, many and, for expanded clones, a class.

v_call	clone_size	d_call	j_call	cdr3_aa	cdr3_nt
TRBV6-2/TRBV6-3	many	TRBD2	TRBJ2-7	CASSPLSGSGNYEQYF	TGTGCCAGCAGTCCTCTTAGCGGGAGTGGGAACTACGAGCAGTACTTC
TRBV7-8	many	TRBD1	TRBJ1-3	CASSWDRAGNTIYF	TGTGCCAGCAGTTGGGACAGAGCTGGAAACACCATATATTTT
TRBV5-1	many	TRBD1	TRBJ2-3	CASSLGGQGYTDTQYF	TGCGCCAGCAGCTTGGGGGGACAGGGATACACAGATACGCAGTATTTT
TRBV12-3/TRBV12-4	many	.	TRBJ2-3	CASSLRGGQRDTQYF	TGTGCCAGCAGTTTAAGGGGGGGGCAGAGAGATACGCAGTATTTT
TRBV29-1	few	.	TRBJ2-3	CSVIGEGWGTDTQYF	TGCAGCGTTATTGGAGAGGGTTGGGGGACAGATACGCAGTATTTT
TRBV24-1	many	TRBD1	TRBJ1-5	CATSDPQGDQPQHF	TGTGCCACCAGTGATCCACAGGGGGATCAGCCCCAGCATTTT
TRBV3-1	.	.	TRBJ2-5	CASSQVKGTEPENQETQYF	TGTGCCAGCAGCCAAGTTAAAGGGACGGAACCTGAGAATCAAGAGACCCAGTACTTC
TRBV7-2	many	TRBD1	TRBJ2-3	CASNYSPGQGPLYF	TGTGCCAGCAACTACTCTCCGGGACAGGGCCCGCTATATTTT
TRBV19	few	.	TRBJ2-7	CASSIGSGPTYEQYF	TGTGCCAGTAGTATAGGAAGTGGTCCAACCTACGAGCAGTACTTC
TRBV20-1	many	TRBD2	TRBJ2-1	CSAREGLASHEQFF	TGCAGTGCTAGAGAGGGACTAGCTTCCCATGAGCAGTTCTTC
TRBV12-3/TRBV12-4	many	.	TRBJ2-7	CASSPFRSSYEQYF	TGTGCCAGCAGTCCTTTTAGGAGCTCCTACGAGCAGTACTTC
TRBV5-1	many	.	TRBJ2-7	CASSAGVGEGAYEQYF	TGCGCCAGCAGCGCCGGGGTAGGGGAAGGGGCCTACGAGCAGTACTTC
TRBV20-1	.	TRBD1	TRBJ1-2	CSAPGQGWSYGYTF	TGCAGTGCTCCTGGACAGGGGTGGAGCTATGGCTACACCTTC
TRBV14	few	.	TRBJ1-2	CASSQFPQTNYGYTF	TGTGCCAGCAGCCAATTCCCTCAGACTAACTATGGCTACACCTTC
TRBV25-1	few	TRBD2	TRBJ2-1	CASREVAGGMNEQFF	TGTGCCAGCAGGGAAGTAGCGGGGGGTATGAATGAGCAGTTCTTC
TRBV6-2/TRBV6-3	many	.	TRBJ2-4	CASSYGAGIAKNIQYF	TGTGCCAGCAGTTACGGGGCAGGGATAGCCAAAAACATTCAGTACTTC
TRBV7-9	.	TRBD1	TRBJ1-3	CASSLGQGWGNTIYF	TGTGCCAGCAGCTTGGGACAGGGCTGGGGAAACACCATATATTTT
TRBV7-9	many	.	TRBJ2-2	CASSLIENTGELFF	TGTGCCAGCAGCTTAATTGAGAACACCGGGGAGCTGTTTTTT
TRBV10-3	.	.	TRBJ2-6	CASSGQTAGANVLTF	TGTGCCTCCTCCGGGCAGACGGCTGGGGCCAACGTCCTGACTTTC
TRBV20-1	few	.	TRBJ1-1	CSARGGPLNTEAFF	TGCAGTGCTAGGGGGGGCCCCTTAAACACTGAAGCTTTCTTT
TRBV3-1	.	.	TRBJ2-7	CASSQNAGTFYEQYF	TGTGCCAGCAGCCAAAATGCGGGGACATTTTACGAGCAGTACTTC
TRBV30	.	TRBD1	TRBJ2-6	CASLTGASPGANVLTF	TGTGCCTCGTTGACAGGGGCATCACCTGGGGCCAACGTCCTGACTTTC
TRBV14	.	.	TRBJ1-1	CASSQAGRQVNTEAFF	TGTGCCAGCAGCCAAGCGGGGAGACAGGTTAACACTGAAGCTTTCTTT
TRBV9	many	TRBD1	TRBJ2-3	CASSDPTGEDTQYF	TGTGCCAGCAGCGATCCGACAGGGGAAGATACGCAGTATTTT
TRBV7-9	.	TRBD1	TRBJ2-5	CASNPTGVIETQYF	TGTGCCAGCAACCCGACAGGGGTGATCGAGACCCAGTACTTC
TRBV6-6	many	.	TRBJ2-2	CASNPRAGDLNTGELFF	TGTGCCAGCAACCCGCGGGCAGGGGACTTAAACACCGGGGAGCTGTTTTTT
TRBV4-1	many	TRBD1	TRBJ2-3	CASRSTGGKGADTQYF	TGCGCCAGCAGGTCGACAGGGGGTAAAGGGGCAGATACGCAGTATTTT
TRBV7-2	few	.	TRBJ2-3	CASSLEGSNHRTDTQYF	TGTGCCAGCAGCTTAGAAGGCAGTAATCACCGCACAGATACGCAGTATTTT
TRBV28	.	.	TRBJ2-5	CASSLFMEQETQYF	TGTGCCAGCAGTTTATTCATGGAACAAGAGACCCAGTACTTC